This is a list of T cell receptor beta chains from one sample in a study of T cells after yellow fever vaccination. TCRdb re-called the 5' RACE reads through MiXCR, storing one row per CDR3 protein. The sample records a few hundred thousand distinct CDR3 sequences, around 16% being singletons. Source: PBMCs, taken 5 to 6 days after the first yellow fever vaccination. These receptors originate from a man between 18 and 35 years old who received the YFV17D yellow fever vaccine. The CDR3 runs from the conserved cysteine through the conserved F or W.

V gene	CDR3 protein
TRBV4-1	CASSSYRDSGANVLTF
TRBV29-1	CSVVLSGRSEAFF
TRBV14	CASSQDRTGAGDTQYF
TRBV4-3	CASSPGVAEADTQYF
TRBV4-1	CASSQVPQNTEAFF
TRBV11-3	CASSPQTGTGGPGELFF
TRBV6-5	CASSLGVGNIQYF
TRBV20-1	CSARVYQGGFTEAFF
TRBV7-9	CASSLTPDTNEQFF
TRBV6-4	CASSRPRQGSTDTQYF
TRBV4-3	CASSQGLAAFYNEQFF
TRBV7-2	CASSLGLQGVGYTF
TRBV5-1	CASSEQGSSNQPQHF
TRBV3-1	CASGRTTGNYGYTF
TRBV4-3	CASSQGPPSSTDTQYF
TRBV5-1	CASSEAHETQYF
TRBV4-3	CASSQDTGGSYNEQFF
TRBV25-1	CASKFGQGDYGYTF
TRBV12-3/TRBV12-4	CASSTRQGYTGELFF
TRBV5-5	CASILSGESYNEQFF
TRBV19	CASSWQTSTDTQYF
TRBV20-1	CSAPIKVQFF
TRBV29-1	CSAVGWNTGELFF
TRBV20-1	CSARDPGSGRYTEAFF
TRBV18	CASSPVGRIGEQFF
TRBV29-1	CSVTGGGLNTDTQYF
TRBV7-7	CASSLERNTGELFF
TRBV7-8	CASSSDRGRQKPQHF
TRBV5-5	CASSRGGLAETQYF
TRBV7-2	CASSLGWGDQPQHF
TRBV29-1	CSVFRLAGEEQFF
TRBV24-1	CATSDLEARGNNEQFF
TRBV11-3	CASSLGALNNEQFF